The T cell receptor (beta chain) under discussion was sequenced for a study of blood T cell repertoires in COVID-19. The wider study: T cells, B-cell-depleted T cells, or PBMCs supplied cDNA or gDNA.

As processed by the authors: Reference gene primers were amplified, and this amplification served to estimate nucleated cell counts. Profiled with immunoSEQ multiplex PCR; TCRdb holds only in-frame clones, not every one. Clonal size and the V and J genes are those of that table, whereas D and trimming came from the DNA. Among approximately 270,000 clones listed, 85% to 90% were seen once. The CDR3 covers 16 residues. After removal of 0 bases from V and 1 base from J, the junction contained 6 bases not matched to a gene. CDR1 is SGHKS, CDR2 YYEKEE, per germline (reference sequence). This clone has just one count.

The clonotype was recovered from a woman in her twenties or thirties with acute COVID-19. The sequenced material came from PBMCs or T cells enriched from blood (not recorded which). V usage is TRBV5-5 and J usage is TRBJ2-7, with TRBD1 identical over 8 bases. CDR3 sequence reads: CASSLGQGMRSYEQYF. The CDR3 coding sequence is TGTGCCAGCAGCTTGGGACAGGGGATGAGATCCTACGAGCAGTACTTC.